The 6 T cell receptor beta chains in this list originate from one sample, sequenced in a study of cytomegalovirus exposure and HLA in healthy donors. A multiplex PCR was run with 60 Vbeta primers and 13 Jbeta primers. Here immunoSEQ multiplex PCR was the method, and the copy in TCRdb shows in-frame clones only, minus some. The sample holds about 95,000 clones, around 73% seen once. Specimen: PBMCs. The origin of the receptors is a woman aged 40 to 55 in good health and CMV-seropositive.

The chain joins TRBV2 to TRBJ2-1, with 12 bases matching TRBD2. This CDR3 has 17 amino acids. Germline V gene data show CDR1 as SNHLY and CDR2 as FYNNEI. Unmatched junction bases numbered 14, after V lost 6 bases and J lost 8 bases. In DNA form, the CDR3 reads TGTGCCAGCAGACGGGCCAAGACTAGCGGGAGTATCTATGAGCAGTTCTTC. This encodes CASRRAKTSGSIYEQFF. The whole variable domain, filled in from reference TRBV2 and TRBJ2-1, reads EPEVTQTPSHQVTQMGQEVILRCVPISNHLYFYWYRQILGQKVEFLVSFYNNEISEKSEIFDDQFSVERPDGSNFTLKIRSTKLEDSAMYFCASRRAKTSGSIYEQFFGPGTRLTVL.

This clone was recorded a few times. The chain links TRBV5-4 to TRBJ1-1, with a weak D call TRBD1 (5 bases). Germline V gene data show CDR1 as SGHNT and CDR2 as YYREEE (reference sequence). The CDR3 has 17 amino acids. V lost 4 bases and J lost 3, with 22 bases in between. In DNA form, the CDR3 reads TGTGCCAGCAGCCCTGACAGAGGATCCATGACGGACACTGAAGCTTTCTTT. It encodes CASSPDRGSMTDTEAFF.

CDR3 bases: TGTGCCAGCAGCTCAGGGTGGGCGGGAAAAGAGACCCAGTACTTC. It translates to CASSSGWAGKETQYF. The V gene is TRBV12-1, the J gene TRBJ2-5; the DNA was not compared with TRBD2, the D call given in the table. TRBV12-1 is recorded as a pseudogene. There are 15 residues in the CDR3.

This chain links TRBV5-1 with TRBJ2-3; 9 bases fit TRBD2. Per germline, CDR1 SGHRS and CDR2 YFSETQ. The trim removed 0 bases at V and 2 bases at J, leaving 4 bases unmatched. The CDR3 loop spans 16 amino acids. Written as DNA, the CDR3 is TGCGCCAGCAGCTTGGGTCTAGCGGGATACACAGATACGCAGTATTTT. Encoded protein: CASSLGLAGYTDTQYF. Full variable domain (remainder filled in from reference TRBV5-1 and TRBJ2-3): KAGVTQTPRYLIKTRGQQVTLSCSPISGHRSVSWYQQTPGQGLQFLFEYFSETQRNKGNFPGRFSGRQFSNSRSEMNVSTLELGDSALYLCASSLGLAGYTDTQYFGPGTRLTVL.

V usage is TRBV23-1 and J usage is TRBJ2-7; D is unresolved. TRBV23-1 is flagged as an ORF with uncertain function. V was pared by 4 bases and J by 9 bases, with 31 bases between. The CDR3 contains 18 residues. The CDR3 sequence: CASSRVPALYVLRAVQYF. The CDR3 nucleotides are TGCGCCAGCAGTCGGGTCCCAGCGTTATACGTCCTACGAGCAGTGCAGTACTTC.

This clone was seen a few times. The chain couples TRBV6-1 to TRBJ2-3; D is uncertain. The CDR3 is made up of 13 amino acids. Per germline, CDR1 MNHNS and CDR2 SASEGT. V lost 1 base and J lost 4, with 6 bases in between. CDR3 DNA sequence: TGTGCCAGCAGTGAAGAAAGAGCAGATACGCAGTATTTT. This translates into CASSEERADTQYF.